In this sample, the clone carrying this T cell receptor (beta chain) turned up a few times. Antigen: not known. The data were taken from a study of CD8+ T cells in alopecia areata. Study at large: Twice a day, 5 to 10 mg of oral tofacitinib was administered to treated patients.

With 3 bases removed from V and 0 bases from J, the gap between germline ends came to 18 bases. The CDR3 consists of 18 residues. Extracted RNA was reverse transcribed, and the resulting cDNA served as sequencing template. Method: immunoSEQ multiplex PCR; TCRdb's copy keeps in-frame clones and lacks some. The table lists under 250,000 clones, over 60% of them singletons, with around 1.2% in the top ten. Stated treatment: oral pan-JAK inhibitor, 5-10 mg twice daily. Study-level results: Tofacitinib did not eliminate many expanded lesional clones from scalp or blood.

The sample in question was CD4+ T cells sorted from blood, obtained at approximately week 42, from a patient treated with tofacitinib. The rearrangement links TRBV23-1 to TRBJ2-4, with D perhaps matching TRBD2 (6 bases). TRBV23-1 belongs to the ORF category, with a function that is uncertain. The TCR originated in a human donor with alopecia areata. The CDR3 region is CASSHLSWRELAKNIQYF. The CDR3 bases are TGCGCCAGCAGTCACCTCAGCTGGAGGGAGCTAGCCAAAAACATTCAGTACTTC.